A selection of T cell receptor beta chains follows, all from one sample in a study of blood T cell repertoires in COVID-19. The data were produced by immunoSEQ multiplex PCR, yet TCRdb's version contains in-frame clones alone and is incomplete. The sample comprises fewer than 200,000 clones, around 83% of which are singletons, and roughly 4% rests with the top ten. Sequences were obtained from PBMCs or T cells enriched from blood (not recorded which). The receptor source for this set is a woman aged 45-65 years in a cohort exposed to, infected with or recovered from COVID-19 (not recorded which). Both conserved end residues are part of each CDR3. Each record gives: clone size, J gene, V gene, D gene, CDR3 DNA, CDR3 protein. A D gene is named only where the DNA matches it firmly. A row's size may be missing; if present it is once, few, many or a size class.

clone size: .
J gene: TRBJ1-6
V gene: TRBV4-1
D gene: .
CDR3 DNA: TGCGCCAGCAGCCAAGATTCAGGGGACCCTTCACCCCTCCACTTT
CDR3 protein: CASSQDSGDPSPLHF

clone size: .
J gene: TRBJ2-6
V gene: TRBV5-4
D gene: .
CDR3 DNA: TGTGCCAGCAGCCCACCCACACCGTCTGGGGCCAACGTCCTGACTTTC
CDR3 protein: CASSPPTPSGANVLTF

clone size: .
J gene: TRBJ1-4
V gene: TRBV3-1/TRBV3-2
D gene: TRBD1
CDR3 DNA: TGTGCCAGCAGCCAAAGGACAGGGGGAGGCGAAAAACTGTTTTTT
CDR3 protein: CASSQRTGGGEKLFF

clone size: .
J gene: TRBJ2-5
V gene: TRBV12-5
D gene: TRBD1
CDR3 DNA: TGTGCTAGTGGTTTGGTATGGGACAGGGGGCAAGGGCTCCTTCGGGGCACCAAGGAGACCCAGTACTTC
CDR3 protein: CASGLVWDRGQGLLRGTKETQYF

clone size: .
J gene: TRBJ1-3
V gene: TRBV7-6
D gene: .
CDR3 DNA: TGTGCCAGCGGCGCCGCACCGGGATACGGAAACACCATATATTTT
CDR3 protein: CASGAAPGYGNTIYF

clone size: .
J gene: TRBJ2-6
V gene: TRBV5-1
D gene: .
CDR3 DNA: TGCGCCAGCAGCTTACAGGGCTCTGGGGCCAACGTCCTGACTTTC
CDR3 protein: CASSLQGSGANVLTF

clone size: .
J gene: TRBJ2-2
V gene: TRBV9
D gene: TRBD2
CDR3 DNA: TGTGCCAGCAGCCTCCGCGGGGGTTCGGCCGGGGAGCTGTTTTTT
CDR3 protein: CASSLRGGSAGELFF

clone size: .
J gene: TRBJ2-1
V gene: TRBV6-2/TRBV6-3
D gene: TRBD2
CDR3 DNA: TGTGCCAGCAGTTGGGCCGGACTAGCGGGAGATTTCTTC
CDR3 protein: CASSWAGLAGDFF

clone size: .
J gene: TRBJ1-1
V gene: TRBV18
D gene: .
CDR3 DNA: TGTGCCAGCTCACGGTCAACAGGAATGGAGAACACTGAAGCTTTCTTT
CDR3 protein: CASSRSTGMENTEAFF

clone size: .
J gene: TRBJ1-1
V gene: TRBV6-5
D gene: TRBD1
CDR3 DNA: TGTGCCAGCAGATCAGGGGGCACTGAAGCTTTCTTT
CDR3 protein: CASRSGGTEAFF

clone size: once
J gene: TRBJ1-5
V gene: TRBV27
D gene: .
CDR3 DNA: TGTGCCAGCAGTTTAAGGGGGTCTGATCAGCCCCAGCATTTT
CDR3 protein: CASSLRGSDQPQHF

clone size: few
J gene: TRBJ1-1
V gene: TRBV7-8
D gene: .
CDR3 DNA: TGTGCCAGCAGCTTTCCTCGACGCGGCGGGCCGAACACTGAAGCTTTCTTT
CDR3 protein: CASSFPRRGGPNTEAFF

clone size: .
J gene: TRBJ2-2
V gene: TRBV5-1
D gene: TRBD1
CDR3 DNA: TGCGCCAGCAGCTTGGTGGGACAGTCGGTCCCCGGGGAGCTGTTTTTT
CDR3 protein: CASSLVGQSVPGELFF

clone size: few
J gene: TRBJ2-7
V gene: TRBV6-5
D gene: TRBD2
CDR3 DNA: TGTGCCAGCAGCCGCGGGGGACGGTACGAGCAGTACTTC
CDR3 protein: CASSRGGRYEQYF

clone size: .
J gene: TRBJ1-5
V gene: TRBV7-8
D gene: .
CDR3 DNA: TGTGCCAGCAGCCTTCAGGTTTACAATCAGCCCCAGCATTTT
CDR3 protein: CASSLQVYNQPQHF

clone size: .
J gene: TRBJ2-7
V gene: TRBV6-5
D gene: TRBD1
CDR3 DNA: TGTGCCAGCAGACGAGGACAGGGGCAACCCTACGAGCAGTACTTC
CDR3 protein: CASRRGQGQPYEQYF

clone size: .
J gene: TRBJ1-6
V gene: TRBV7-9
D gene: .
CDR3 DNA: TGTGCCAGCAGCTTACCGGGGGGGAGCTCCTATAATTCACCCCTCCACTTT
CDR3 protein: CASSLPGGSSYNSPLHF

clone size: few
J gene: TRBJ1-2
V gene: TRBV29-1
D gene: .
CDR3 DNA: TGCAGCGTTGAGGAGAGAAGGTATGGCTACACCTTC
CDR3 protein: CSVEERRYGYTF

clone size: .
J gene: TRBJ1-1
V gene: TRBV19
D gene: .
CDR3 DNA: TGTGCCAGTAGTACCATTCCATTGACAGGAGTGAGCTTCTGGTCCCTCGCTGAAGCTTTCTTT
CDR3 protein: CASSTIPLTGVSFWSLAEAFF

clone size: .
J gene: TRBJ2-3
V gene: TRBV24-1
D gene: TRBD1
CDR3 DNA: TGTGCCACCGCGGAGTCAGGGGGTATCACAGATACGCAGTATTTT
CDR3 protein: CATAESGGITDTQYF

clone size: .
J gene: TRBJ1-3
V gene: TRBV7-3
D gene: .
CDR3 DNA: TGTGCCAGCAGCACTCTGAGCGGGAACACCATATATTTT
CDR3 protein: CASSTLSGNTIYF

clone size: few
J gene: TRBJ2-1
V gene: TRBV3-1/TRBV3-2
D gene: TRBD2
CDR3 DNA: TGTGCCAGCAGCCAGTCCGGGACTAGCGGGAGCCAATGGGGCGATGAGCAGTTCTTC
CDR3 protein: CASSQSGTSGSQWGDEQFF

clone size: once
J gene: TRBJ1-1
V gene: TRBV7-2
D gene: .
CDR3 DNA: TGTGCCAGCAGCTTAGTGGGGGGGGGTTCTTGGACTGAAGCTTTCTTT
CDR3 protein: CASSLVGGGSWTEAFF

clone size: .
J gene: TRBJ2-7
V gene: TRBV6-5
D gene: .
CDR3 DNA: TGTGCCGGAGACAGCTTTGAGGACTCCTACGAGCAGTACTTC
CDR3 protein: CAGDSFEDSYEQYF

clone size: .
J gene: TRBJ1-4
V gene: TRBV20-1
D gene: TRBD1
CDR3 DNA: TGCAGTGCTAGTTCCGGGACAGGGTTAGAGAAACTGTTTTTT
CDR3 protein: CSASSGTGLEKLFF

clone size: .
J gene: TRBJ2-1
V gene: TRBV29-1
D gene: TRBD1
CDR3 DNA: TGCAGCGTGGCTAGACAGGGGACCTACAATGAGCAGTTCTTC
CDR3 protein: CSVARQGTYNEQFF

clone size: .
J gene: TRBJ2-3
V gene: TRBV4-1
D gene: .
CDR3 DNA: TGCGCCAGCAGCCAAGGGCCCACAGGGCGGACAGATACGCAGTATTTT
CDR3 protein: CASSQGPTGRTDTQYF

clone size: .
J gene: TRBJ1-4
V gene: TRBV19
D gene: TRBD1
CDR3 DNA: TGTGCCAGTACTCAAGGACAGGGGGCGCCGGGGGCTGAAAAACTGTTTTTT
CDR3 protein: CASTQGQGAPGAEKLFF

clone size: .
J gene: TRBJ2-7
V gene: TRBV5-1
D gene: .
CDR3 DNA: TGCGCCAGCAGCCTCACTATTACCTACGAGCAGTACTTC
CDR3 protein: CASSLTITYEQYF

clone size: .
J gene: TRBJ1-6
V gene: TRBV6-5
D gene: .
CDR3 DNA: TGTGCCAGCAGTTACTCAAGGGGTTTAAGTGGTTCACCCCTCCACTTT
CDR3 protein: CASSYSRGLSGSPLHF

clone size: .
J gene: TRBJ2-1
V gene: TRBV27
D gene: TRBD2
CDR3 DNA: TGTGCCAGCAGGCGGGAGTTAAGCTCCTACAATGAGCAGTTCTTC
CDR3 protein: CASRRELSSYNEQFF

clone size: .
J gene: TRBJ2-3
V gene: TRBV19
D gene: .
CDR3 DNA: TGTGCCAGTAGTATAGTTGGGCAGGACACAGATACGCAGTATTTT
CDR3 protein: CASSIVGQDTDTQYF

clone size: .
J gene: TRBJ1-3
V gene: TRBV2
D gene: TRBD1
CDR3 DNA: TGTGCCAGCAGCACAGGGGGTGGAAACACCATATATTTT
CDR3 protein: CASSTGGGNTIYF

clone size: .
J gene: TRBJ2-3
V gene: TRBV30
D gene: .
CDR3 DNA: TGTGCCTGGACCAAATCTATCACAGATACGCAGTATTTT
CDR3 protein: CAWTKSITDTQYF

clone size: .
J gene: TRBJ2-7
V gene: TRBV6-5
D gene: TRBD2
CDR3 DNA: TGTGCCAGCAGTTATGGGACTAGCTCCTACGAGCAGTACTTC
CDR3 protein: CASSYGTSSYEQYF

clone size: .
J gene: TRBJ1-4
V gene: TRBV29-1
D gene: TRBD1
CDR3 DNA: TGCAGCGTTGGCCTGACAGGGGAGAATGAAAAACTGTTTTTT
CDR3 protein: CSVGLTGENEKLFF

clone size: few
J gene: TRBJ1-1
V gene: TRBV2
D gene: .
CDR3 DNA: TGTGCCAGCAGGACCGGGACACTGAACACTGAAGCTTTCTTT
CDR3 protein: CASRTGTLNTEAFF

clone size: .
J gene: TRBJ2-5
V gene: TRBV3-1/TRBV3-2
D gene: TRBD1
CDR3 DNA: TGTGCCAGCAGCCAAGATTTTACAGGGGGCTGGGAGACCCAGTACTTC
CDR3 protein: CASSQDFTGGWETQYF

clone size: .
J gene: TRBJ2-5
V gene: TRBV2
D gene: TRBD2
CDR3 DNA: TGTGCCAGCAAGGCGGGAGGGGTGGGTGCAGAGACCCAGTACTTC
CDR3 protein: CASKAGGVGAETQYF

clone size: .
J gene: TRBJ1-1
V gene: TRBV3-1/TRBV3-2
D gene: TRBD1
CDR3 DNA: TGTGCCAGCAGCGCGCGGGACAGCTTGACTGAAGCTTTCTTT
CDR3 protein: CASSARDSLTEAFF

clone size: .
J gene: TRBJ2-5
V gene: TRBV19
D gene: .
CDR3 DNA: TGTGCCAGTAGTAGGGCAAGTCAAGAGACCCAGTACTTC
CDR3 protein: CASSRASQETQYF

clone size: .
J gene: TRBJ2-1
V gene: TRBV2
D gene: .
CDR3 DNA: TGTGCCACAGCCCAGGGGCGAGACAATGAGCAGTTCTTC
CDR3 protein: CATAQGRDNEQFF

clone size: .
J gene: TRBJ1-1
V gene: TRBV10-3
D gene: .
CDR3 DNA: TGTGCCATCAGTGTTCAGGGAATGAACACTGAAGCTTTCTTT
CDR3 protein: CAISVQGMNTEAFF

clone size: .
J gene: TRBJ2-7
V gene: TRBV28
D gene: .
CDR3 DNA: TGTGCCAGCAGCGCTTCAAGAGGAACCTACGAGCAGTACTTC
CDR3 protein: CASSASRGTYEQYF

clone size: few
J gene: TRBJ1-1
V gene: TRBV30
D gene: .
CDR3 DNA: TGTGCCTGGACGGGAGGTCGGGTTATGAACACTGAAGCTTTCTTT
CDR3 protein: CAWTGGRVMNTEAFF

clone size: .
J gene: TRBJ2-1
V gene: TRBV2
D gene: TRBD2
CDR3 DNA: TGTGCCAGTAAGGGACTAGCGGTATCGAGCTCCTACAATGAGCAGTTCTTC
CDR3 protein: CASKGLAVSSSYNEQFF

clone size: .
J gene: TRBJ2-1
V gene: TRBV14
D gene: TRBD2
CDR3 DNA: TGTGCCAGCAGCCAAGGAGGCGCTAGCGGGATGTACAATGAGCAGTTCTTC
CDR3 protein: CASSQGGASGMYNEQFF

clone size: few
J gene: TRBJ2-7
V gene: TRBV6-2/TRBV6-3
D gene: .
CDR3 DNA: TGTGCCAGCAGTTACGGGGGGTCCTACGAGCAGTACTTC
CDR3 protein: CASSYGGSYEQYF

clone size: .
J gene: TRBJ2-5
V gene: TRBV5-5
D gene: .
CDR3 DNA: TGTGCCAGCAGCTTGGACAGGAACCAAGAGACCCAGTACTTC
CDR3 protein: CASSLDRNQETQYF

clone size: .
J gene: TRBJ2-5
V gene: TRBV27
D gene: .
CDR3 DNA: TGTGCCAGCAGTTTTGGTGCCAGGCGAGAGACCCAGTACTTC
CDR3 protein: CASSFGARRETQYF

clone size: .
J gene: TRBJ2-2
V gene: TRBV6-5
D gene: .
CDR3 DNA: TGTGCCAGCAGTTACTCTCGGGGGGCGCAGGGTCTGTTTTTT
CDR3 protein: CASSYSRGAQGLFF

clone size: .
J gene: TRBJ1-3
V gene: TRBV19
D gene: .
CDR3 DNA: TGTGCCAGTAGTTCTGCTACCTCTGGAAACACCATATATTTT
CDR3 protein: CASSSATSGNTIYF

clone size: few
J gene: TRBJ2-5
V gene: TRBV2
D gene: .
CDR3 DNA: TGTGCCAGCAGTGAAATTGTAGCACAAGAGACCCAGTACTTC
CDR3 protein: CASSEIVAQETQYF

clone size: .
J gene: TRBJ2-3
V gene: TRBV9
D gene: TRBD1
CDR3 DNA: TGTGCCAGCAGCACCAAGGGACAGGGGTTCTCAGATACGCAGTATTTT
CDR3 protein: CASSTKGQGFSDTQYF

clone size: .
J gene: TRBJ1-1
V gene: TRBV28
D gene: TRBD1
CDR3 DNA: TGTGCCAGCAGTGCGGACAGGGCGAACACTGAAGCTTTCTTT
CDR3 protein: CASSADRANTEAFF

clone size: .
J gene: TRBJ2-2
V gene: TRBV28
D gene: .
CDR3 DNA: TGTGCCAGCAGTTCAGGACAGCGGACCGGGGAGCTGTTTTTT
CDR3 protein: CASSSGQRTGELFF

clone size: .
J gene: TRBJ1-1
V gene: TRBV18
D gene: TRBD1
CDR3 DNA: TGTGCCAGCTCACCCACGGGACAGGGAAACACTGAAGCTTTCTTT
CDR3 protein: CASSPTGQGNTEAFF

clone size: once
J gene: TRBJ2-2
V gene: TRBV7-9
D gene: TRBD2
CDR3 DNA: TGTGCCAACCGACTAGCCCCGAACACCGGGGAGCTGTTTTTT
CDR3 protein: CANRLAPNTGELFF

clone size: few
J gene: TRBJ2-7
V gene: TRBV21-1
D gene: .
CDR3 DNA: TGTGCCAGCAGCTCCCCTTTGGGGGGAAGGGGCGAGCAGTACTTC
CDR3 protein: CASSSPLGGRGEQYF